This T cell receptor (beta chain) was documented in a study of early T cells in non-severe SARS-CoV-2 infection. On the study more broadly: Bulk RNA taken from unsorted whole blood was sequenced, leaving chains unpaired.

The CDR3 length is 12 residues. CDR1 is DFQATT and CDR2 is SNEGSKA in the germline V gene (reference sequence). Trimming took 6 bases from V and 6 from J; bases not matched to a gene: 5. This clonotype was counted many times. Its target is unknown. Regarding the study as a whole: A preference for anti-spike CD8 responses marked VDJdb matching, which missed private and CD4 specificities.

As part of library construction, unique molecular identifiers were attached to individual cDNA molecules. Using its own MiXCR run on the 5' RACE reads, TCRdb lists one record per CDR3 protein. The data show fewer than 35,000 distinct CDR3 sequences, 5% to 6% seen once. The clonotype was recovered from an adult who was a healthcare worker with PCR-confirmed SARS-CoV-2 infection or an uninfected control (not recorded which). Sequenced: whole blood. The chain links TRBV20-1 to TRBJ2-1; 7 bases align to TRBD1. The CDR3 region is CSAQTGINEQFF. The CDR3 nucleotides read TGCAGTGCCCAGACAGGGATCAATGAGCAGTTCTTC.